What follows are 29 T cell receptor beta chains derived from one specimen sequenced in a study of regulatory T cells in long-lasting Graves disease. Sequencing libraries for TCR beta were prepared with iRepertoire HTBI primers and Arm-PCR of CDR3 regions. TCRdb independently ran MiXCR on the multiplex PCR reads; one entry per CDR3 protein. The sample has about 470,000 distinct CDR3 sequences; less than 25% are singletons. Time point indicated: persistent/refractory GD, antithyroid drugs over 5 years with positive TRAb. After RNA was extracted from PBMCs, the TCR library was made from it. The sequences come from peripheral blood mononuclear cells (PBMCs), collected when the disease was refractory, from a patient treated with antithyroid drugs. The receptor set was obtained from a female donor with Graves disease.

This clonotype was recorded at least ten times. The chain combines TRBV28 with TRBJ2-5; D gene uncertain. The CDR3 contains 15 residues. Trimming took off 6 bases at V and 5 bases at J, with 19 bases between the two ends. Germline CDR1 MDHEN, CDR2 SYDVKM. The CDR3 loop reads CASRFQARRMETQYF. The DNA of the CDR3 is TGTGCCAGCAGGTTCCAGGCCAGGAGAATGGAGACCCAGTACTTC.

The chain links TRBV28 to TRBJ2-7; D gene ambiguous. There are 12 residues in the CDR3. Trimming pared 6 bases from V and 3 bases from J, leaving 9 bases between. Germline values: CDR1 MDHEN, CDR2 SYDVKM. CDR3 sequence (DNA): TGTGCCAGCAGACCGGCGGACTACGAGCAGTACTTC. Protein sequence: CASRPADYEQYF.

The sample holds many counts of this clonotype. The chain employs TRBV29-1 and TRBJ2-7; 11 nucleotides agree with TRBD1. In germline, CDR1 is SQVTM, CDR2 ANQGSEA. The CDR3 extends over 12 amino acids. Trimming took 7 bases from V and 9 from J; bases not matched to a gene: 8. CDR3 sequence (DNA): TGCAGCGCTGCCGGGACAGGGGGTAGGCAGTACTTC. Translated: CSAAGTGGRQYF.

This clonotype was counted many times. V usage is TRBV2 and J usage is TRBJ2-7; D possibly corresponds to TRBD1 (5 bases). The CDR3 spans 15 residues. V lost 10 bases and J 2 bases, leaving 21 bases between the germline ends. The germline CDR1 and CDR2 sequences are SNHLY and FYNNEI. The CDR3 protein is CATPKGRDDTYEQYF. In DNA form, the CDR3 reads TGTGCCACCCCTAAAGGCAGGGATGATACCTACGAGCAGTACTTC.

This clonotype was seen many times. The rearrangement uses TRBV7-9 and TRBJ2-7; D might be TRBD1 (6 bases). CDR1 is SEHNR, CDR2 FQNEAQ, per germline (reference sequence). Trimming shortened V by 3 bases and J by 4 bases, and 25 bases separated the two germline ends. The CDR3 is made up of 18 amino acids. The CDR3 DNA reads as TGTGCCAGCAGCTTCACACAGGGACGCACCGCTCCACCTTACGAGCAGTACTTC. Its protein product is CASSFTQGRTAPPYEQYF.

The chain is built from TRBV5-1 and TRBJ2-6; no clear D. The CDR3 extends over 15 amino acids. Trimming took off 3 bases at V and 0 bases at J, with 7 bases between the two ends. Germline V CDR1 and CDR2: SGHRS, YFSETQ. The CDR3 loop reads CASSSAHSGANVLTF. The CDR3 region has the DNA TGCGCCAGCAGCTCTGCCCACTCTGGGGCCAACGTCCTGACTTTC.

This clonotype was seen more than once but under ten times. The chain joins TRBV10-3 to TRBJ2-7; the D is unclear. The CDR3 is 13 residues long. Between the trimmed V and J ends, which lost 3 bases and 4 bases, there was a span of 10 bases. Looked up from germline, CDR1 is ENHRY and CDR2 is SYGVKD. CDR3 nucleotides: TGTGCCATCAGTGAACCATTTAAGTACGAGCAGTACTTC. It encodes CAISEPFKYEQYF.

This chain connects TRBV5-1 to TRBJ2-2; D is tentatively TRBD1 or TRBD2 (6 bases each). The CDR3 covers 17 residues. The V gene lost 1 base and the J gene lost 4 bases, with 17 bases spanning the gap. The germline V gene has CDR1 SGHRS and CDR2 YFSETQ. The CDR3 DNA follows: TGCGCCAGCAGCTTGTTACCCCGAGAGGGGGGCACCGGGGAGCTGTTTTTT. Protein product: CASSLLPREGGTGELFF. Combining the CDR3 with reference TRBV5-1 and TRBJ2-2 gives the whole variable domain KAGVTQTPRYLIKTRGQQVTLSCSPISGHRSVSWYQQTPGQGLQFLFEYFSETQRNKGNFPGRFSGRQFSNSRSEMNVSTLELGDSALYLCASSLLPREGGTGELFFGEGSRLTVL.

This clonotype showed up many times. The genes are TRBV10-3 and TRBJ2-7, with 8 bases fitting TRBD1. With V trimmed by 3 bases and J by 3 bases, 10 bases remained unmatched. Germline CDR1 is ENHRY and CDR2 is SYGVKD. The length of the CDR3 is 16 residues. The chain's CDR3 is CAISEDPQGAFYEQYF. CDR3 DNA: TGTGCCATCAGTGAAGATCCGCAGGGGGCATTCTACGAGCAGTACTTC.

Of note for this clonotype: A much larger clone differs from this one at a single base, so this may be a read error. The gene calls are TRBV27 and TRBJ1-5; D is unresolved. Germline assignment: CDR1 MNHEY and CDR2 SMNVEV (reference sequence). This CDR3 is built from 15 residues. The CDR3 DNA reads TGTACCAGCAGTCCAATCGACACCGGCGGACAGCCCCAGCATTTT. It yields the protein CTSSPIDTGGQPQHF.

This chain uses TRBV6-1 with TRBJ2-7; 8 positions agree with TRBD2. The CDR3 is 14 amino acids. Germline V gives CDR1 MNHNS, CDR2 SASEGT. After removal of 6 bases from V and 0 bases from J, the junction contained 4 bases not matched to a gene. The CDR3 DNA reads as TGTGCCAGCAGAGTTAGCGGGAACTCCTACGAGCAGTACTTC. Its translation is CASRVSGNSYEQYF.

This chain links TRBV7-2 with TRBJ2-7; no clear D. The ends were cut back, 5 bases at V and 2 bases at J, with 13 bases in the middle. CDR3 length: 14 amino acids. The germline V gene has CDR1 SGHTA and CDR2 FQGNSA. CDR3 loop: CASSTRTVTYEQYF. The DNA of the CDR3 is TGTGCCAGCAGCACGAGGACGGTTACCTACGAGCAGTACTTC.

This clonotype has at least ten counts. The CDR3 reads CASQASGRAWTGELFF. DNA of the CDR3: TGTGCCAGTCAGGCTTCTGGGAGGGCCTGGACCGGGGAGCTGTTTTTT. The chain employs TRBV11-2 and TRBJ2-2; the match to TRBD2 covers 7 bases. The germline gives CDR1 SGHAT, CDR2 FQNNGV. V shed 9 bases, J shed 5 bases, and the junction held 15 bases outside the gene matches. The CDR3 sequence is 16 residues long.

Ten or more counts support this clonotype. V usage is TRBV12-3 or TRBV12-4 and J usage is TRBJ1-1; the D is unclear. V was pared by 2 bases and J by 4 bases, with 17 bases between. CDR3 length equals 16 residues. CDR3 nucleotide sequence: TGTGCCAGCAGTTTAAGGCGGGTGGGTTTGGGCACTGAAGCTTTCTTT. Its protein product is CASSLRRVGLGTEAFF.

This clonotype was counted a few times. The gene calls are TRBV29-1 and TRBJ2-3; 11 positions agree with TRBD2. The CDR3 runs 15 residues. The germline CDR1 and CDR2 sequences are SQVTM and ANQGSEA. With 1 base clipped from V and 2 bases from J, the junction kept 2 bases outside the gene matches. The CDR3 DNA follows: TGCAGCGTTGAAGGACTAGCGGGAACCACAGATACGCAGTATTTT. Protein sequence: CSVEGLAGTTDTQYF.

This clonotype appeared many times. The chain links TRBV20-1 to TRBJ2-7; no reliable D call. Germline V gene sequence: CDR1 DFQATT, CDR2 SNEGSKA (reference sequence). This CDR3 has 13 amino acids. The germline V and J ends were trimmed by 1 base and 0 bases, with 7 bases remaining between them. The CDR3 nucleotides are TGCAGTGCTAGAGTCCCTAGCTCCTACGAGCAGTACTTC. This sequence encodes CSARVPSSYEQYF.

This clonotype was seen repeatedly, ten times or more. The gene calls are TRBV10-2 and TRBJ1-2, with D tentatively TRBD1 (5 bases). Trimming pared 6 bases from V and 8 bases from J, leaving 19 bases between. The CDR3 extends over 14 amino acids. The V gene's germline CDR1 is WSHSY and CDR2 SAAADI. The CDR3 nucleotides are TGCGCCAGCAGGGCCACCGGGGGGTCGGAGGGCTACACCTTC. Amino acid sequence: CASRATGGSEGYTF.

The chain links TRBV11-2 to TRBJ2-1, with 7 bases matching TRBD2. This CDR3 is 15 amino acids long. The ends lost 1 base at V and 5 bases at J; junction bases unmatched: 5. Germline V gives CDR1 SGHAT, CDR2 FQNNGV. The CDR3 is CASSLVAGVNNEQFF. For the CDR3, the DNA is TGTGCCAGCAGCTTAGTTGCGGGAGTAAACAATGAGCAGTTCTTC.

This chain links TRBV7-2 with TRBJ2-3, with TRBD2 matching over 8 bases. Germline CDR1 is SGHTA and CDR2 is FQGNSA. The V segment lost 3 bases and the J segment 1 base; nucleotides outside the gene matches: 6. The CDR3 has 16 amino acids. CDR3 amino acids: CASSFLGRGGTDTQYF. CDR3 in DNA: TGTGCCAGCAGCTTTCTCGGGAGGGGAGGCACAGATACGCAGTATTTT.

This clonotype has ten or more counts. This rearrangement joins TRBV2 to TRBJ2-4; 7 bases are shared with TRBD1. The CDR3 covers 13 residues. Germline loops: CDR1 SNHLY, CDR2 FYNNEI. J gave up 2 bases and V 8 bases, and 3 bases lay outside the gene matches. The CDR3 reads CASSTGTKNIQYF. CDR3 nucleotides: TGTGCCAGCTCGACAGGGACCAAAAACATTCAGTACTTC.

This clonotype was seen a few times. The CDR3 region has the DNA TGTGCCTGGAGTAGTCAGAGTGGGGTGCCCCAGCATTTT. It translates to CAWSSQSGVPQHF. The chain carries TRBV30 and TRBJ1-5; D not resolved. Germline CDR1 and CDR2: GTSNPN and SVGIG (reference sequence). The CDR3 length is 13 residues. Trimming stripped 2 bases from V and 9 bases from J, with 14 bases between.

This clonotype was recorded at least ten times. The chain recombines TRBV25-1 with TRBJ2-7; 12 positions match TRBD2. The V segment lost 7 bases and the J segment 0 bases; nucleotides outside the gene matches: 13. Germline V gene lookup returns CDR1 MGHDK and CDR2 SYGVNS. The CDR3 totals 18 residues. CDR3 amino acids: CASTPGTSGFPSSYEQYF. The CDR3 DNA reads TGTGCCAGCACTCCAGGGACTAGCGGGTTCCCAAGCTCCTACGAGCAGTACTTC.

At least ten counts were recorded for this clonotype. The chain couples TRBV6-1 to TRBJ1-6; D gene uncertain. Trimming removed 5 bases from V and 10 bases from J, with 18 bases in between. The CDR3 totals 15 residues. Germline V gene data show CDR1 as MNHNS and CDR2 as SASEGT. The CDR3 nucleotides are TGTGCCAGCAGTCCGCCCAATTCCGGCAGGTCACCCCTCCACTTT. The encoded protein is CASSPPNSGRSPLHF.

The table lists this clonotype with many counts. The J gene is TRBJ2-6, the V gene TRBV28; 10 nucleotides line up with TRBD1. V was pared by 6 bases and J by 2 bases, with 10 bases of the junction left unmatched. Per germline, CDR1 MDHEN and CDR2 SYDVKM. This CDR3 is built from 18 residues. Here the CDR3 reads CASRSRRGQGAGANVLTF. The CDR3 region has the DNA TGTGCCAGCAGATCCCGGCGAGGACAGGGGGCTGGGGCCAACGTCCTGACTTTC.

This sequence joins TRBV2 and TRBJ2-2; possibly TRBD1 for D (6 bases). Germline V gives CDR1 SNHLY, CDR2 FYNNEI. The CDR3 loop spans 13 amino acids. The V and J ends lost 5 bases and 8 bases respectively, with 12 bases between them. DNA of the CDR3: TGTGCCAGCAGTTCTGAAGGGGGAGGGGAGCTGTTTTTT. As protein: CASSSEGGGELFF.

This clonotype was recorded a few times. This chain uses TRBV7-9 with TRBJ2-2; D unclear. This CDR3 spans 14 amino acids. Germline CDR1 is SEHNR and CDR2 is FQNEAQ (reference sequence). V was shortened by 3 bases and J by 2 bases, with 7 bases between the two germline ends. The CDR3 DNA reads as TGTGCCAGCAGCTTCTTCGGTAACACCGGGGAGCTGTTTTTT. This sequence encodes CASSFFGNTGELFF.

V and J are TRBV20-1 and TRBJ1-2; the D gene is possibly TRBD1 (5 bases). Trimming removed 6 bases at V and 8 bases at J, with 22 bases between. Germline V gene lookup returns CDR1 DFQATT and CDR2 SNEGSKA (reference sequence). CDR3 length: 14 amino acids. CDR3 sequence: CSAGDSSRGGGYTF. Here the CDR3 DNA reads TGCAGTGCCGGCGACAGTTCCCGGGGCGGAGGCTACACCTTC.

Regarding this clonotype: A much bigger clone sits one base away, suggesting this may be a read error. Here the CDR3 omits its conserved ending phenylalanine or tryptophan, so a read error is the likely source. The V call is TRBV11-2, the J call TRBJ2-7, with 9 positions matching TRBD2. CDR3 length equals 17 residues. The junction had 13 bases not matched to a gene; V was cut back by 0 bases and J by 7 bases. The germline gives CDR1 SGHAT, CDR2 FQNNGV. The CDR3 is CASSLEELASGKGEQYL. As DNA, the CDR3 is TGTGCCAGCAGCTTAGAGGAGCTCGCTAGCGGGAAGGGAGAGCAGTACCTC.

This clonotype was detected many times. This chain links TRBV20-1 with TRBJ1-2; D might be TRBD1 (6 bases). Trimming cost V 6 bases and J 4 bases, with 18 bases left between them. The CDR3 runs 14 residues. Germline values: CDR1 DFQATT, CDR2 SNEGSKA (reference sequence). The CDR3 DNA is TGCAGTGCACCGGACAGTGACACCTTCTATGGCTACACCTTC. Translating it yields CSAPDSDTFYGYTF.